Listed here are 27 T cell receptor beta chains from one sample, sequenced in a study of neurological immune-mediated disorders. Using its own MiXCR run on the 5' RACE reads, TCRdb lists one record per CDR3 protein. The sample holds tens of thousands of distinct CDR3 sequences, 12% seen once. The sample consisted of PBMCs. The receptors stem from a man in his 60s in good health.

This clonotype was recorded many times. The chain joins TRBV28 to TRBJ2-7, with 14 bases lining up with TRBD2. The CDR3 extends over 17 amino acids. After removal of 4 bases from V and 3 bases from J, the junction contained 8 bases not matched to a gene. Germline V CDR1 and CDR2: MDHEN, SYDVKM. CDR3 in DNA: TGTGCCAGCAGTTCGGGACTAGCGGGAGATTGGCGCTACGAGCAGTACTTC. Protein sequence: CASSSGLAGDWRYEQYF.

J is TRBJ1-6 and V is TRBV12-3 or TRBV12-4; D perhaps matches TRBD1 (6 bases). The CDR3 totals 14 residues. V was shortened by 3 bases and J by 10 bases, with 13 bases between the two germline ends. This CDR3 reads CASSFRGARSPLHF. The DNA of the CDR3 is TGTGCCAGCAGTTTTAGGGGGGCACGGTCACCCCTCCACTTT.

The sample holds many counts of this clonotype. The V gene is TRBV5-1, the J gene TRBJ2-3, with 12 bases aligning to TRBD2. The CDR3 totals 18 residues. J was trimmed by 3 bases and V by 2 bases; bases with no gene match: 10. In germline, CDR1 is SGHRS, CDR2 YFSETQ. The CDR3 loop is CASSLAPSGGAMTDTQYF. In DNA, the CDR3 is TGCGCCAGCAGCTTAGCTCCTAGCGGGGGGGCCATGACAGATACGCAGTATTTT.

Many counts were recorded for this clonotype. V and J are TRBV4-2 and TRBJ2-5; no firm D call. Trimming removed 0 bases from V and 0 bases from J, with 8 bases in between. The CDR3 has 15 amino acids. Germline CDR1 LGHNA, CDR2 YNFKEQ. This chain's CDR3 is CASSQDLENQETQYF. The CDR3 bases are TGTGCCAGCAGCCAAGACCTGGAGAACCAAGAGACCCAGTACTTC.

This clonotype has ten or more counts. V is TRBV4-3 and J is TRBJ2-3, with D unclear. Germline V gene lookup returns CDR1 LGHNA and CDR2 YSLEER. The CDR3 contains 15 residues. The V and J ends lost 1 base and 2 bases respectively, with 10 bases between them. In nucleotides, the CDR3 is TGCGCCAGCAGCCAAGCCCGGGCTCTCACAGATACGCAGTATTTT. Its translation: CASSQARALTDTQYF.

This clonotype was seen many times. The CDR3, as DNA: TGCAGTGCTAGAGGGGACGGGAGGCGCTCCGGGGAGCTGTTTTTT. Its translation: CSARGDGRRSGELFF. The chain couples TRBV20-1 to TRBJ2-2, with 7 nucleotides matching TRBD2. Germline values: CDR1 DFQATT, CDR2 SNEGSKA (reference sequence). Germline trimming cut 1 base from V and 6 bases from J; bases unmatched to any gene: 8. CDR3 size: 15 residues.

This clonotype has a count of ten or more. The CDR3 DNA reads as TGTGCCAGCAGTTCCGGGACAGCAAAGCTTCAGCCCCAGCATTTT. This translates into CASSSGTAKLQPQHF. The gene calls are TRBV12-3 or TRBV12-4 and TRBJ1-5; 7 bases fit TRBD1. J lost 6 bases, V lost 4 bases, and 9 bases had no gene match. The CDR3 loop spans 15 amino acids.

In its sample, this clonotype was seen many times. The CDR3 sequence: CSVSPEETQYF. The CDR3 nucleotides read TGCAGTGTTAGCCCGGAAGAGACCCAGTACTTC. V is TRBV20-1 and J is TRBJ2-5; D is unresolved. V lost 7 bases to trimming and J lost 3 bases, with 9 bases between them. Germline loops: CDR1 DFQATT, CDR2 SNEGSKA (reference sequence). The CDR3 contains 11 residues.

The gene calls are TRBV29-1 and TRBJ2-7; D possibly corresponds to TRBD2 (6 bases). Trimming cost V 4 bases and J 6 bases, with 13 bases left between them. Germline V lookup: CDR1 SQVTM, CDR2 ANQGSEA. This CDR3 is 12 amino acids long. CDR3 loop: CSVGVYGGEQYF. Written as DNA, the CDR3 is TGCAGCGTTGGAGTATACGGGGGCGAGCAGTACTTC.

This clonotype has at least ten counts. This rearrangement joins TRBV15 to TRBJ2-2, with D unclear. Germline V gene sequence: CDR1 LNHNV, CDR2 YYDKDF (reference sequence). Trimming cost V 0 bases and J 1 base, with 9 bases left between them. This CDR3 spans 16 amino acids. The CDR3 loop reads CATSRDVWENTGELFF. CDR3 sequence (DNA): TGTGCCACCAGCAGAGATGTATGGGAGAACACCGGGGAGCTGTTTTTT.

Regarding this clonotype: A much larger clone lies a single base off, so this may be a read error. V gene TRBV5-5 combines with J gene TRBJ1-1; 7 bases align to TRBD1. The CDR3 runs 14 residues. Germline CDR1 and CDR2: SGHKS and YYEKEE (reference sequence). CDR3 sequence (DNA): TGTTCCAGCAGCAAAGACAGGGTGGACACTGAAGCTTTCTTT. The encoded protein is CSSSKDRVDTEAFF.

Comments on this clonotype: A much larger clone lies one base from this, so it may be a read error. The CDR3 nucleotides read TGTGCCAGCAGATTAGGAGATTACGAGCAGTACTTC. This encodes CASRLGDYEQYF. The V call is TRBV11-1, the J call TRBJ2-7; D ambiguous. This CDR3 is 12 amino acids long. Germline loops: CDR1 SGHAT, CDR2 FQDESV (reference sequence).

V usage is TRBV4-1 and J usage is TRBJ2-2; weak D call: TRBD2 (6 bases). V was clipped by 0 bases and J by 1 base, with 9 bases between them. From germline, CDR1 is MGHRA and CDR2 YSYEKL. This CDR3 is 16 amino acids long. CDR3 DNA sequence: TGCGCCAGCAGCCAAGAAGAGGGACTGAACACCGGGGAGCTGTTTTTT. Translation gives CASSQEEGLNTGELFF.

This clonotype was observed at least ten times. This chain connects TRBV20-1 to TRBJ2-1; the match to TRBD2 covers 7 bases. The V gene's germline CDR1 is DFQATT and CDR2 SNEGSKA (reference sequence). The CDR3 runs 13 residues. After removal of 0 bases from V and 4 bases from J, the junction contained 0 bases not matched to a gene. The CDR3 DNA reads as TGCAGTGCTAGAGAGGGGGGGTACAATGAGCAGTTCTTC. It specifies CSAREGGYNEQFF.

The sample holds many counts of this clonotype. The rearrangement joins TRBV11-1 to TRBJ2-1; the match to TRBD1 covers 12 bases. Germline loops: CDR1 SGHAT, CDR2 FQDESV (reference sequence). V lost 4 bases, J lost 10 bases, and 11 bases stayed unmatched. The CDR3 is made up of 16 amino acids. CDR3 nucleotide sequence: TGTGCCAGCAGCTACTGGGGACAGGGGGCTTCTGTAGAGCAGTTCTTC. Translating gives CASSYWGQGASVEQFF.

As concerns this clonotype: An end of the junction differs from the germline gene, which may be a read error. The CDR3 is CVSSPSGTGIAGNTIYF. CDR3 coding DNA: TGTGTCAGCTCACCATCCGGGACAGGGATTGCTGGAAACACCATATATTTT. This chain connects TRBV18 to TRBJ1-3, with 9 bases that match TRBD1. The germline V gene has CDR1 KGHSH and CDR2 LQKENI. CDR3 length: 17 amino acids.

This clonotype was seen repeatedly, ten times or more. V is TRBV6-2 or TRBV6-3 and J is TRBJ1-5, with 8 bases lining up with TRBD1. Germline CDR1 is MNHEY and CDR2 is SVGEGT. This CDR3 has 15 residues. V gave up 6 bases and J gave up 1 base; unmatched junction bases: 5. CDR3 protein: CASSPGQGSNQPQHF. The CDR3 DNA reads TGTGCCAGCAGCCCCGGACAGGGCAGCAATCAGCCCCAGCATTTT.

Many counts were recorded for this clonotype. This chain connects TRBV29-1 to TRBJ2-3, with TRBD2 identical over 9 bases. CDR1 and CDR2 (germline): SQVTM, ANQGSEA. The junction had 10 bases not matched to a gene; V was cut back by 3 bases and J by 6 bases. The CDR3 sequence is 15 residues long. CDR3 coding DNA: TGCAGCGTTGAGGGGGGGCTAGCGGGATCCGATACGCAGTATTTT. This sequence encodes CSVEGGLAGSDTQYF.

The rearrangement uses TRBV5-1 and TRBJ1-1, with a possible D match to TRBD1 (5 bases). CDR3 size: 14 residues. Germline V gene lookup returns CDR1 SGHRS and CDR2 YFSETQ. The V and J ends lost 2 bases and 6 bases respectively, with 14 bases between them. Here the CDR3 reads CASSLNQGFSEAFF. In DNA, the CDR3 is TGCGCCAGCAGCTTAAATCAGGGTTTCTCTGAAGCTTTCTTT.

This clonotype was picked up a small number of times. This rearrangement joins TRBV12-3 or TRBV12-4 to TRBJ2-3, with TRBD1 identical over 12 bases. V was clipped by 1 base and J by 0 bases; unmatched bases: 17. The CDR3 has 22 residues. CDR3 sequence (DNA): TGTGCCAGCAGTTTAGAAAACTTGGGACAGGGGGCCACCATTCCTAGCACAGATACGCAGTATTTT. Translating gives CASSLENLGQGATIPSTDTQYF.

Of note for this clonotype: One end of the junction fails to match germline, which may point to a read error. This rearrangement joins TRBV6-6 to TRBJ2-2; D is undetermined. Germline V gene sequence: CDR1 MNHNY, CDR2 SVGAGI (reference sequence). The CDR3 covers 13 residues. Here the CDR3 reads CDSSYIETGELFF. The CDR3 DNA sequence: TGTGACAGCAGTTACATAGAAACCGGGGAGCTGTTTTTT.

The chain combines TRBV20-1 with TRBJ2-3; 8 nucleotides match TRBD2. Germline V gene sequence: CDR1 DFQATT, CDR2 SNEGSKA (reference sequence). This CDR3 region has 13 residues. J was trimmed by 2 bases and V by 8 bases; bases with no gene match: 6. CDR3 bases: TGCAGTTCAACGACTAGCGTCACAGATACGCAGTATTTT. The encoded protein is CSSTTSVTDTQYF.

Many counts were recorded for this clonotype. This chain connects TRBV12-3 or TRBV12-4 to TRBJ2-1; 11 bases line up with TRBD2. After removal of 8 bases from V and 4 bases from J, the junction contained 7 bases not matched to a gene. The CDR3 is made up of 15 amino acids. The CDR3 DNA reads as TGTGCCAGCGCTTTAGCGGGAGGGGGGTACAATGAGCAGTTCTTC. Residues: CASALAGGGYNEQFF.

J is TRBJ1-1 and V is TRBV7-6; a weak D match, TRBD1 (6 bases). V was trimmed by 4 bases and J by 4 bases, leaving 13 bases between them. The CDR3 is made up of 14 amino acids. The germline CDR1 and CDR2 sequences are SGHVS and FNYEAQ. The CDR3 sequence: CASSSGGGSTEAFF. As DNA, the CDR3 is TGTGCCAGCAGCTCGGGGGGGGGCAGCACTGAAGCTTTCTTT.

This clonotype has at least ten counts. This chain joins TRBV5-1 and TRBJ2-3; 12 nucleotides match TRBD2. Unmatched junction bases numbered 3, after V lost 3 bases and J lost 4 bases. Germline V lookup: CDR1 SGHRS, CDR2 YFSETQ. CDR3 size: 15 residues. For the CDR3, the DNA is TGCGCCAGCAGCTCTAGCGGGGGGGCGGCAGATACGCAGTATTTT. The encoded protein is CASSSSGGAADTQYF.

In this sample, this clonotype turned up many times. The chain couples TRBV5-5 to TRBJ1-1; no definite D call. The CDR3 is 15 residues long. Trimming took off 5 bases at V and 5 bases at J, with 19 bases between the two ends. CDR1 is SGHKS and CDR2 is YYEKEE in the germline V gene (reference sequence). DNA for the CDR3: TGTGCCAGCAGAAAGTACAGTGGTGCGGGGACTGAAGCTTTCTTT. Amino acid sequence: CASRKYSGAGTEAFF.

This clonotype was seen at least ten times. The V gene is TRBV7-2, the J gene TRBJ2-3; D unclear. The germline V gene has CDR1 SGHTA and CDR2 FQGNSA. The CDR3 loop spans 12 amino acids. V was shortened by 4 bases and J by 7 bases, with 9 bases between the two germline ends. CDR3 bases: TGTGCCAGCAGCTCCGCCGTGAATACGCAGTATTTT. Amino acids: CASSSAVNTQYF.